This TCR beta chain was retrieved from a study of shared clonotypes between healthy human individuals. The data were produced by immunoSEQ multiplex PCR, yet TCRdb's version contains in-frame clones alone and is incomplete. The table shows under 650,000 clones, with approximately 95% occurring only once. V was trimmed by 3 bases and J by 4 bases, leaving 10 bases between them. The CDR3 spans 13 residues. Germline values: CDR1 MDHEN, CDR2 SYDVKM. The TCR sequence derives from a woman aged 30 to 39 in good health. What was sequenced was naive CD4+ T cells sorted from blood. Subset described: CD45RA+ positively selected. V usage is TRBV28 and J usage is TRBJ2-7; perhaps D is TRBD1 or TRBD2 (5 bases each). CDR3: CASSFGGDYEQYF. Written as DNA, the CDR3 is TGTGCCAGCAGTTTTGGGGGAGATTACGAGCAGTACTTC. The full variable domain, completed using reference TRBV28 and TRBJ2-7, is DVKVTQSSRYLVKRTGEKVFLECVQDMDHENMFWYRQDPGLGLRLIYFSYDVKMKEKGDIPEGYSVSREKKERFSLILESASTNQTSMYLCASSFGGDYEQYFGPGTRLTVT.